This T cell receptor (beta chain) was documented in a study of beta chain features in type 1 diabetes. Investigators reverse transcribed all isolated RNA, so they sequenced expressed TCRB transcripts. Here immunoSEQ multiplex PCR was the method, and the copy in TCRdb shows in-frame clones only, minus some. The repertoire holds hundreds of thousands of clones, with more than 9% as singletons. This clone was recorded at least ten times. Its antigen is not known. CDR1 and CDR2 (germline): SGHNT, YYREEE (reference sequence). After removal of 6 bases from V and 0 bases from J, the junction contained 8 bases not matched to a gene. The CDR3 runs to 16 residues. General study results and limits: Among all four CD4+ subsets, Type 1 diabetes patients had TCRB CDR3s that were moderately but significantly shorter. Fewer junction insertions and more nucleotide deletions appeared in type 1 diabetes patients.

The TCR originated in a young woman in good health. The gene calls are TRBV5-4 and TRBJ2-1; 8 bases map to TRBD2. Sample: naive CD4+ T cells from blood. CDR3 DNA: TGTGCCAGCACCGTGGGGCGGGGGGTCTCCTACAATGAGCAGTTCTTC. As protein: CASTVGRGVSYNEQFF.